The 21 T cell receptor beta chains presented below share a single source sample, sequenced in a study of blood T cell repertoires in COVID-19. Some clones are missing from TCRdb's copy, which holds only in-frame ones; the method was immunoSEQ multiplex PCR. Of some 250,000 clones listed, approximately 91% are singletons. The sequenced sample consisted of peripheral blood. The receptors shown here come from a human donor in a cohort sampled during active COVID-19.

The rearrangement uses TRBV20-1 and TRBJ2-7; D might be TRBD2 (5 bases). The CDR3 is 11 amino acids. The V and J ends lost 5 bases and 2 bases respectively, with 7 bases between them. Germline V gene data show CDR1 as DFQATT and CDR2 as SNEGSKA (reference sequence). CDR3 nucleotide sequence: TGCAGTGCTGAGGGTGCCTACGAGCAGTACTTC. It yields the protein CSAEGAYEQYF.

The chain links TRBV5-1 to TRBJ2-7; the match to TRBD2 covers 12 bases. The germline V gene encodes CDR1 SGHRS and CDR2 YFSETQ. The V segment lost 6 bases and the J segment 6 bases; nucleotides outside the gene matches: 7. This CDR3 has 14 amino acids. DNA for the CDR3: TGCGCCAGCACGACTAGCGGGAGTCCCGGCGAGCAGTACTTC. Translating it yields CASTTSGSPGEQYF.

The chain combines TRBV7-6 with TRBJ2-7; perhaps TRBD2 as D (6 bases). V was trimmed by 4 bases and J by 0 bases, leaving 13 bases between them. This CDR3 is 15 amino acids long. Germline lookup yields CDR1 SGHVS and CDR2 FNYEAQ. The CDR3 region has the DNA TGTGCCAGCAGCTCTCCCCTGCGGGGCTCCTACGAGCAGTACTTC. Amino acids: CASSSPLRGSYEQYF.

This clone occurred once. V gene TRBV27 combines with J gene TRBJ2-5, with 8 positions matching TRBD2. Germline trimming cut 4 bases from V and 1 base from J; bases unmatched to any gene: 8. This CDR3 is 16 amino acids long. CDR1 and CDR2 from the germline V gene are MNHEY and SMNVEV (reference sequence). The CDR3 loop is CASSSRLTSGQETQYF. CDR3 DNA: TGTGCCAGCAGTTCCCGCCTTACTAGCGGCCAAGAGACCCAGTACTTC.

This clone was detected once. The gene calls are TRBV5-6 and TRBJ2-3; TRBD2 might be the D (6 bases). Trimming took off 0 bases at V and 6 bases at J, with 14 bases between the two ends. The CDR3 runs 15 residues. Germline V gives CDR1 SGHDT, CDR2 YYEEEE. CDR3 loop: CASSLGRERSDTQYF. CDR3 in DNA: TGTGCCAGCAGCTTGGGTCGGGAGCGTTCCGATACGCAGTATTTT.

The chain employs TRBV28 and TRBJ2-5, with D possibly being TRBD1 (6 bases). The CDR3 runs 15 residues. The V end was cut by 6 bases, the J end by 4 bases, with 18 bases between. The germline V gene encodes CDR1 MDHEN and CDR2 SYDVKM. Here the CDR3 reads CASSSHSGTRETQYF. CDR3 nucleotide sequence: TGTGCCAGCAGCTCTCATTCCGGGACAAGAGAGACCCAGTACTTC.

The chain carries TRBV20-1 and TRBJ2-5; no firm D call. Germline values: CDR1 DFQATT, CDR2 SNEGSKA (reference sequence). Trimming removed 0 bases from V and 5 bases from J, with 4 bases in between. The CDR3 has 11 residues. The CDR3 DNA is TGCAGTGCTAGAGATATGGAGACCCAGTACTTC. It is translated as CSARDMETQYF.

V usage is TRBV3-1 (or the pseudogene TRBV3-2) and J usage is TRBJ2-7; 7 bases agree with TRBD1. The germline V gene encodes CDR1 LGHDT and CDR2 YNNKEL (reference sequence). The length of the CDR3 is 14 residues. Unmatched junction bases numbered 3, after V lost 1 base and J lost 3 bases. The CDR3 spells CASSQGDRGYEQYF. DNA of the CDR3: TGTGCCAGCAGCCAAGGGGACAGAGGCTACGAGCAGTACTTC.

The V gene is TRBV19, the J gene TRBJ2-7; TRBD2 agrees at 8 bases. The germline gives CDR1 LNHDA, CDR2 SQIVND (reference sequence). With V trimmed by 5 bases and J by 1 base, 7 bases remained unmatched. The CDR3 consists of 15 residues. CDR3 residues: CASSYRASGSYEQYF. The CDR3 DNA follows: TGTGCCAGTAGTTACCGGGCTAGCGGGTCCTACGAGCAGTACTTC. Full variable domain (outside the CDR3, taken from reference TRBV19 and TRBJ2-7): DGGITQSPKYLFRKEGQNVTLSCEQNLNHDAMYWYRQDPGQGLRLIYYSQIVNDFQKGDIAEGYSVSREKKESFPLTVTSAQKNPTAFYLCASSYRASGSYEQYFGPGTRLTVT.

V usage is TRBV7-9 and J usage is TRBJ2-7; D unclear. V was trimmed by 5 bases and J by 6 bases, leaving 8 bases between them. CDR3 size: 11 residues. Germline V CDR1 and CDR2: SEHNR, FQNEAQ (reference sequence). The CDR3 DNA is TGTGCCAGCAGCCCCCGAGTCGAGCAGTACTTC. It specifies CASSPRVEQYF.

Only a few counts were recorded for this clone. The chain joins TRBV7-3 to TRBJ1-1; D possibly corresponds to TRBD1 (6 bases). Trimming took 5 bases from V and 3 from J, leaving 16 bases between them. CDR3 length: 15 residues. Germline V gene data show CDR1 as SGHTA and CDR2 as FQGTGA. The CDR3 DNA reads as TGTGCCAGCAGCGTAAGCCCGGGACACCACACTGAAGCTTTCTTT. Translated, it gives CASSVSPGHHTEAFF. The full variable domain, its missing parts supplied by reference TRBV7-3 and TRBJ1-1, is GAGVSQTPSNKVTEKGKYVELRCDPISGHTALYWYRQSLGQGPEFLIYFQGTGAADDSGLPNDRFFAVRPEGSVSTLKIQRTERGDSAVYLCASSVSPGHHTEAFFGQGTRLTVV.

This chain connects TRBV19 to TRBJ2-7; D may be TRBD2 (6 bases). Germline CDR1 is LNHDA and CDR2 is SQIVND (reference sequence). This CDR3 contains 16 residues. Trimming stripped 6 bases from V and 7 bases from J, with 25 bases between. DNA of the CDR3: TGTGCCAGTAGGCCAAATGAAGGCCTAGCGTCTACTGAGCAGTACTTC. It translates to CASRPNEGLASTEQYF.

The chain recombines TRBV9 with TRBJ2-1; perhaps TRBD2 as D (6 bases). The germline V gene encodes CDR1 SGDLS and CDR2 YYNGEE. The CDR3 loop spans 15 amino acids. The germline V and J ends were trimmed by 0 bases and 3 bases, with 10 bases remaining between them. DNA for the CDR3: TGTGCCAGCAGCGTAGACGGCGGGGTCTACAATGAGCAGTTCTTC. Protein sequence: CASSVDGGVYNEQFF.

The chain carries TRBV18 and TRBJ1-1; D call uncertain. With 2 bases removed from V and 4 bases from J, the gap between germline ends came to 5 bases. The CDR3 consists of 12 residues. CDR1 and CDR2 from the germline V gene are KGHSH and LQKENI. CDR3 sequence reads: CASSPSGTEAFF. DNA of the CDR3: TGTGCCAGCTCACCATCAGGCACTGAAGCTTTCTTT.

V gene TRBV5-1 combines with J gene TRBJ2-1; 10 bases are shared with TRBD1. The CDR3 spans 15 residues. Germline V gene lookup returns CDR1 SGHRS and CDR2 YFSETQ. The J segment lost 6 bases and the V segment lost 4 bases, leaving 7 bases of the junction unmatched. The CDR3 DNA reads as TGCGCCAGCAGCCCCGGACAGGGGGGATTCAATGAGCAGTTCTTC. Translating gives CASSPGQGGFNEQFF.

The rearrangement uses TRBV9 and TRBJ2-7, with a tentative D call TRBD1 (6 bases). Trimming removed 3 bases from V and 7 bases from J, with 26 bases in between. The CDR3 totals 17 residues. Per the germline V gene, CDR1 is SGDLS and CDR2 is YYNGEE. The CDR3 protein is CASSGGETGIPMGEQYF. CDR3 nucleotides: TGTGCCAGCAGCGGAGGAGAGACAGGAATCCCCATGGGGGAGCAGTACTTC. The entire variable domain, with the rest obtained from reference TRBV9 and TRBJ2-7, is as follows: DSGVTQTPKHLITATGQRVTLRCSPRSGDLSVYWYQQSLDQGLQFLIQYYNGEERAKGNILERFSAQQFPDLHSELNLSSLELGDSALYFCASSGGETGIPMGEQYFGPGTRLTVT.

This chain joins TRBV4-1 and TRBJ1-3; D is possibly TRBD1 (5 bases). The germline V gene encodes CDR1 MGHRA and CDR2 YSYEKL. V shed 3 bases and J shed 2 bases, with 14 bases lying between them. The CDR3 extends over 16 amino acids. The CDR3 region has the DNA TGCGCCAGCAGCCACCCCGGGGGAGTCCCTGGAAACACCATATATTTT. Translation gives CASSHPGGVPGNTIYF.

This chain links TRBV6-2 or TRBV6-3 with TRBJ1-5; D might be TRBD1 (5 bases). Deletions cut 3 bases from V and 5 bases from J, with 14 bases between. Germline CDR1 is MNHEY and CDR2 is SVGEGT. The CDR3 extends over 15 amino acids. The CDR3, as DNA: TGTGCCAGCAGTTATAGCGGAGAGGGGTATCAGCCCCAGCATTTT. Translating gives CASSYSGEGYQPQHF.

The rearrangement joins TRBV3-1 (or the pseudogene TRBV3-2) to TRBJ1-1; possibly TRBD1 for D (5 bases). Trimming cost V 3 bases and J 5 bases, with 10 bases left between them. Germline-derived CDR1 and CDR2 are LGHDT and YNNKEL (reference sequence). The CDR3 has 13 residues. CDR3: CASSQPQGTEAFF. The CDR3 DNA follows: TGTGCCAGCAGCCAGCCTCAGGGAACTGAAGCTTTCTTT.

This CDR3 reads CASSQDGDGLQPQHF. The CDR3 DNA reads TGTGCCAGCAGCCAAGATGGAGATGGACTTCAGCCCCAGCATTTT. The V and J genes are TRBV3-1 (or the pseudogene TRBV3-2) and TRBJ1-5; D is unresolved. V was shortened by 0 bases and J by 6 bases, with 12 bases between the two germline ends. Germline CDR1 reads LGHDT; CDR2 reads YNNKEL (reference sequence). The CDR3 extends over 15 amino acids.

CDR3 residues: CATSRDTEHTEAFF. The CDR3 DNA is TGTGCCACCAGCAGAGATACTGAACACACTGAAGCTTTCTTT. The chain is built from TRBV15 and TRBJ1-1; D not certain. The CDR3 extends over 14 amino acids. Trimming took 0 bases from V and 3 from J, leaving 8 bases between them. CDR1 LNHNV and CDR2 YYDKDF come from the germline V gene (reference sequence).